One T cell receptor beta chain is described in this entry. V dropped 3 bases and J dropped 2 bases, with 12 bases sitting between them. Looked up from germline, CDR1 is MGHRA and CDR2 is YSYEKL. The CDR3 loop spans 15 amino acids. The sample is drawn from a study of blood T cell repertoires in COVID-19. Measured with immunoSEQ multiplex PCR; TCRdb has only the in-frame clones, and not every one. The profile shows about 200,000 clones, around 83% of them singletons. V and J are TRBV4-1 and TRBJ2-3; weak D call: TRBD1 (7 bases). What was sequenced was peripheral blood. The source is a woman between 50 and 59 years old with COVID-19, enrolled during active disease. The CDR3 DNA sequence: TGCGCCAGCAGCCAGGCGGGACAGTACACAGATACGCAGTATTTT. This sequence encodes CASSQAGQYTDTQYF.